The 25 T cell receptor beta chains in this list originate from one sample, sequenced in a study of patients and donors after allogeneic stem cell transplantation. In TCRdb, the RT-PCR reads were re-called with MiXCR into one record per CDR3 protein. The sample includes roughly 940,000 distinct CDR3 sequences, 15% to 20% of them seen just once. Sequenced material: blood, either unsorted or a sorted T cell fraction (not recorded which). The receptors originated from a human donor who was either an allogeneic HSCT recipient or a stem cell or donor lymphocyte infusion donor (not recorded which). It is not recorded whose cells these are; they may come from a transplant donor.

This clonotype turned up a few times. This sequence joins TRBV24-1 and TRBJ1-2; D is uncertain. The germline gives CDR1 KGHDR, CDR2 SFDVKD. The CDR3 is made up of 14 amino acids. V was clipped by 4 bases and J by 4 bases, with 12 bases between them. CDR3 nucleotide sequence: TGTGCCACCAGTGACACCACCGGGCCCTATGGCTACACCTTC. Protein sequence: CATSDTTGPYGYTF.

This clonotype was seen a handful of times. The chain couples TRBV5-1 to TRBJ2-1; 9 bases match TRBD1. Germline-derived CDR1 and CDR2 are SGHRS and YFSETQ. Trimming removed 0 bases from V and 8 bases from J; junction bases left unmatched: 6. This CDR3 region has 15 residues. The CDR3 reads CASSLDGDRVDEQFF. The CDR3 nucleotides are TGCGCCAGCAGCTTGGATGGGGACAGGGTAGATGAGCAGTTCTTC.

This clonotype showed up just a few times. The chain employs TRBV20-1 and TRBJ2-5; 8 positions agree with TRBD2. This CDR3 is 16 amino acids long. J was trimmed by 5 bases and V by 1 base; bases with no gene match: 12. CDR1 is DFQATT, CDR2 SNEGSKA, per germline (reference sequence). The CDR3, as DNA: TGCAGTGCTAGAGGATATGGGCGGGGGGCTTGGGAGACCCAGTACTTC. It encodes CSARGYGRGAWETQYF.

This clonotype was detected ten times or more. The chain combines TRBV12-3 or TRBV12-4 with TRBJ2-3, with D possibly matching TRBD2 (6 bases). The CDR3 consists of 15 residues. V was shortened by 5 bases and J by 4 bases, with 16 bases between the two germline ends. CDR3 bases: TGTGCCAGCAGTCCTGGAGGGTTTTTCCCAGATACGCAGTATTTT. It encodes CASSPGGFFPDTQYF.

The rearrangement links TRBV4-1 to TRBJ1-1; D not resolved. Germline V gene data show CDR1 as MGHRA and CDR2 as YSYEKL. V lost 1 base and J lost 4, with 10 bases in between. CDR3 length: 14 residues. This CDR3 is CASSQGIGLTEAFF. The CDR3 DNA sequence: TGCGCCAGCAGCCAAGGTATAGGCCTCACTGAAGCTTTCTTT.

The CDR3 loop reads CASTTGPGQGANEAFF. Written as DNA, the CDR3 is TGTGCCAGTACCACTGGACCGGGACAGGGGGCCAATGAAGCTTTCTTT. The V gene is TRBV19, the J gene TRBJ1-1, with 12 bases lining up with TRBD1. With 7 bases clipped from V and 7 bases from J, the junction kept 13 bases outside the gene matches. CDR1 and CDR2 (germline): LNHDA, SQIVND (reference sequence). CDR3 length: 16 amino acids.

CDR3 DNA sequence: TGTGCCTGGAGCACAGACAGGGGGCGGACCGGGGAGCTGTTTTTT. It is translated as CAWSTDRGRTGELFF. The rearrangement links TRBV30 to TRBJ2-2; 10 nucleotides match TRBD1. The germline gives CDR1 GTSNPN, CDR2 SVGIG (reference sequence). The CDR3 covers 15 residues. The junction had 6 bases not matched to a gene; V was cut back by 3 bases and J by 5 bases. Full variable domain (rest looked up from reference TRBV30 and TRBJ2-2): SQTIHQWPATLVQPVGSPLSLECTVEGTSNPNLYWYRQAAGRGLQLLFYSVGIGQISSEVPQNLSASRPQDRQFILSSKKLLLSDSGFYLCAWSTDRGRTGELFFGEGSRLTVL.

This clonotype was detected a few times. The rearrangement joins TRBV6-1 to TRBJ2-7; TRBD1 matches 10 bases. The CDR3 totals 12 residues. Germline trimming cut 8 bases from V and 5 bases from J; bases unmatched to any gene: 3. CDR1 and CDR2 (germline): MNHNS, SASEGT. The CDR3 reads CASRDRGNEQYF. The CDR3 nucleotides read TGTGCCAGCCGGGACAGGGGAAACGAGCAGTACTTC.

The V and J genes are TRBV5-5 and TRBJ2-5, with D unclear. Germline V CDR1 and CDR2: SGHKS, YYEKEE (reference sequence). CDR3 length: 15 amino acids. Trimming took 4 bases from V and 8 from J, leaving 21 bases between them. The CDR3 here is CASSPRASVDSTQYF. The CDR3 nucleotides read TGTGCCAGCAGCCCTCGGGCCTCGGTAGATTCCACCCAGTACTTC.

This clonotype came up a few times. The chain employs TRBV27 and TRBJ2-7; possibly TRBD1 or TRBD2 for D (5 bases each). The CDR3 is 18 residues long. Trimming removed 3 bases at V and 4 bases at J, with 25 bases between. Germline assignment: CDR1 MNHEY and CDR2 SMNVEV (reference sequence). The CDR3 DNA is TGTGCCAGCAGTTTCAACGCAGACCCGGGACGGCCTGGTTACGAGCAGTACTTC. Its protein is CASSFNADPGRPGYEQYF.

The sample holds a few counts of this clonotype. V usage is TRBV20-1 and J usage is TRBJ1-2; 7 nucleotides agree with TRBD1. Germline V lookup: CDR1 DFQATT, CDR2 SNEGSKA (reference sequence). This CDR3 is 13 amino acids long. The J segment lost 4 bases and the V segment lost 6 bases, leaving 8 bases of the junction unmatched. The CDR3: CSATGDSVYGYTF. For the CDR3, the DNA is TGCAGTGCAACAGGGGATTCAGTCTATGGCTACACCTTC.

This clonotype came up a few times. This chain joins TRBV12-3 or TRBV12-4 and TRBJ2-2, with D possibly matching TRBD2 (5 bases). V lost 10 bases and J lost 5, with 20 bases in between. The CDR3 is made up of 15 amino acids. The CDR3 DNA reads TGTGCCACCCGTCGATTGGGGTCGGGAACCGGGGAGCTGTTTTTT. This codes for CATRRLGSGTGELFF.

This clonotype was seen a handful of times. The V gene is TRBV6-1, the J gene TRBJ1-1; 9 positions agree with TRBD1. The CDR3 length is 14 residues. Per germline, CDR1 MNHNS and CDR2 SASEGT. V shed 5 bases, J shed 7 bases, and the junction held 8 bases outside the gene matches. CDR3 in amino acids: CASSLTGTGYEAFF. The DNA of the CDR3 is TGTGCCAGCAGTCTAACCGGGACAGGGTATGAAGCTTTCTTT.

The chain has TRBV12-3 or TRBV12-4 and TRBJ2-2; no reliable D call. CDR3 length equals 15 residues. V was trimmed by 6 bases and J by 0 bases, leaving 11 bases between them. The CDR3 loop reads CASRARTANTGELFF. The CDR3 DNA reads as TGTGCCAGCAGAGCCAGGACGGCGAACACCGGGGAGCTGTTTTTT.

V usage is TRBV5-6 and J usage is TRBJ2-5, with D perhaps TRBD1 or TRBD2 (5 bases each). V dropped 4 bases and J dropped 1 base, with 11 bases sitting between them. There are 14 residues in the CDR3. The germline V gene has CDR1 SGHDT and CDR2 YYEEEE. This CDR3 is CASSDTGTQETQYF. The DNA of the CDR3 is TGTGCCAGCAGCGACACCGGGACCCAAGAGACCCAGTACTTC.

This chain links TRBV6-5 with TRBJ1-1; 8 nucleotides align to TRBD1. This CDR3 has 15 residues. Losses at the gene ends were 2 bases for V and 3 bases for J; bases not matched to a gene: 5. Germline V gene sequence: CDR1 MNHEY, CDR2 SVGAGI. CDR3 amino acids: CASSYGQGGYTEAFF. CDR3 sequence (DNA): TGTGCCAGCAGTTACGGACAGGGAGGGTACACTGAAGCTTTCTTT.

This chain connects TRBV5-1 to TRBJ1-1; 7 bases align to TRBD1. This CDR3 is 15 amino acids long. Germline V gene lookup returns CDR1 SGHRS and CDR2 YFSETQ. Unmatched junction bases numbered 6, after V lost 2 bases and J lost 2 bases. The CDR3 sequence is CASSFDREGNTEAFF. The CDR3 DNA reads TGCGCCAGCAGCTTCGACAGGGAAGGAAACACTGAAGCTTTCTTT. The full variable domain, rest sourced from reference TRBV5-1 and TRBJ1-1, is KAGVTQTPRYLIKTRGQQVTLSCSPISGHRSVSWYQQTPGQGLQFLFEYFSETQRNKGNFPGRFSGRQFSNSRSEMNVSTLELGDSALYLCASSFDREGNTEAFFGQGTRLTVV.

This chain connects TRBV29-1 to TRBJ2-1; 9 bases are shared with TRBD1. This CDR3 has 12 residues. V lost 8 bases and J lost 9; bases outside the gene matches: 8. CDR1 and CDR2 (germline): SQVTM, ANQGSEA. The CDR3 DNA is TGCAGCCATATACAGGGGGCAGCTGAGCAGTTCTTC. Translation gives CSHIQGAAEQFF.

The V gene is TRBV12-3 or TRBV12-4, the J gene TRBJ1-2; no clear D gene. The V and J ends lost 5 bases and 7 bases respectively, with 11 bases between them. The CDR3 has 12 amino acids. The CDR3 bases are TGTGCCAGCAGTAACAAGGCATCTGGCTACACCTTC. Protein product: CASSNKASGYTF.

Only a few counts were recorded for this clonotype. The chain couples TRBV10-3 to TRBJ2-3, with 7 bases aligning to TRBD2. Losses at the gene ends were 11 bases for V and 3 bases for J; bases not matched to a gene: 17. The CDR3 extends over 16 amino acids. Germline CDR1 and CDR2: ENHRY and SYGVKD. DNA for the CDR3: TGTGCCCTATCAAGGTCGGGGGAGGGCCCGACAGATACGCAGTATTTT. Translated, it gives CALSRSGEGPTDTQYF.

The chain recombines TRBV5-1 with TRBJ1-1, with 10 nucleotides matching TRBD1. Trimming took 4 bases from V and 4 from J; bases not matched to a gene: 7. Germline assignment: CDR1 SGHRS and CDR2 YFSETQ. The CDR3 consists of 15 residues. CDR3 sequence reads: CASSLPGTGVTEAFF. The DNA for the CDR3 is TGCGCCAGCAGCCTACCCGGGACAGGGGTCACTGAAGCTTTCTTT.

This clonotype was picked up many times. The rearrangement joins TRBV7-2 to TRBJ1-1; D is uncertain. Trimming removed 5 bases from V and 1 base from J, with 8 bases in between. The CDR3 totals 13 residues. CDR1 and CDR2 (germline): SGHTA, FQGNSA. CDR3 sequence (DNA): TGTGCCAGCAGCACCTCAGGGAACACTGAAGCTTTCTTT. Translating gives CASSTSGNTEAFF.

The V call is TRBV20-1, the J call TRBJ1-2; 8 bases are shared with TRBD1. Germline assignment: CDR1 DFQATT and CDR2 SNEGSKA (reference sequence). The CDR3 extends over 13 amino acids. The V and J ends lost 6 bases and 5 bases, in that order; junction bases with no gene match: 8. CDR3 amino acids: CSASRTGKYGYTF. The CDR3 nucleotides read TGCAGTGCCTCGAGGACAGGGAAGTATGGCTACACCTTC.

The rearrangement joins TRBV12-3 or TRBV12-4 to TRBJ2-1; TRBD1 or TRBD2 may be the D gene (5 bases each). This CDR3 spans 15 amino acids. Trimming removed 8 bases at V and 0 bases at J, with 14 bases between. Here the CDR3 DNA reads TGTGCCAGCTCGGCGGCAGGGAGCTCCTACAATGAGCAGTTCTTC. Translating gives CASSAAGSSYNEQFF.

This clonotype has a count of ten or more. V is TRBV12-3 or TRBV12-4 and J is TRBJ2-1; D gene unclear. CDR3 length equals 15 residues. With 7 bases removed from V and 6 bases from J, the gap between germline ends came to 19 bases. CDR3 loop: CASTLQSLTFNEQFF. The CDR3 bases are TGTGCCAGCACCCTACAATCCCTCACGTTCAATGAGCAGTTCTTC.